Included here is one TCR beta chain sequence, with context. This clonotype occurred a few times. It has no known antigen specificity. No base-level quality is on record; no much larger clone is a single base apart. V and J lose 0 bases and 7 bases, and a span of 10 bases separates them. Counted from cysteine to phenylalanine, this CDR3 has 14 amino acids. Left in the record is the CDR3 DNA by itself, 42 bases read in frame from the first base. According to the germline V gene, CDR1 reads LGHNA and CDR2 reads YNFKEQ. This record comes from a study of identical twins (dated by TCRdb to the mid-2010s). A note on the overall study: To test whether fetal clonotypes persist, this study deep-sequenced TCR alpha and beta repertoires from monozygotic twins, from unrelated adults of various ages, and from cord blood. To rule out contamination, the twin experiments were replicated at different times with different library preparation protocols.

Every donor in the study was a healthy Caucasian. Three pairs of female monozygotic twins, all aged roughly 18 to 29 years, made up the twin cohort. Positive isolation kits from Invitrogen were used to isolate the CD4+ and CD8+ T cell populations. The paper as a whole reports these results and caveats: Abundant cord blood beta clonotypes had fewer insertions, young adult naive repertoires showed a similar but weaker trend, and memory repertoires showed no such trend. In beta out-of-frame sequences, excess twin sharing was weaker, because having fewer shared sequences lowered the signal-to-noise ratio. Out-of-frame TCR alpha sharing in monozygotic twins was systematically underestimated by recombination models, whereas sharing between unrelated individuals was in agreement with the recombination models. Because the same donors could not be followed over many years, the conclusions relied on cross-sectional statistical analysis. Invariant T cells such as MAIT and iNKT could partly confound zero-insertion analyses, although diverse VJ usage argued against such confounding for most clonotypes. Compared with coincidental sharing between unrelated individuals, out-of-frame TCR alpha sequences shared between twins had an excess of sequences with low generation probability.

The protocol used for the library was 5' RACE. Instrument on record: Illumina HiSeq 2000. A universal primer binding site was added through template switching, and the final cDNA carried a unique molecular identifier so that TCR cDNA molecules could be counted accurately. Specific primers in the conserved constant-segment region were used to synthesize first-strand cDNA for the TCR alpha and beta chains. To control for contamination, every cDNA library carried two barcodes: a SMART-Mk sample barcode plus Illumina barcodes. Two successive PCR steps introduced TruSeq adapter sequences along with Illumina sample barcodes. Sequencing of the TCR alpha and beta cDNA libraries was done on the Illumina HiSeq platform using custom primers. The original pipeline was this. MiGEC processed the raw reads to extract unique molecular identifiers, while MiXCR was used to determine the CDR3 positions. For each individual, recombination models were inferred using an EM algorithm with the repgenHMM and IGoR tools. Shared clonotypes were analyzed with the tcR package in R, and sharing was normalized by the product of cloneset sizes. Out-of-frame nonproductive sequences were analyzed to study raw recombination free of thymic and clonal selection effects. TCRdb trimmed public reads at Q25 via fastp, called clones via MiXCR and kept in-frame beta chains. Records with the same CDR3 protein are collapsed into one entry carrying the most frequent genes and DNA. The V and J calls follow TCRdb's processing rather than the paper's. For this sample there are about 530,000 distinct CDR3 sequences; approximately 20% appear just once. The ten largest account for 0.48% of the sample.

This sample was shared with a second study, whose subject was yellow fever vaccine responses in identical twins. As noted in the second study: The T cell response to vaccination in identical twins was reported by the authors to appear partly convergent and partly personalized. In identical twins, the study followed T cell clones that responded to the vaccine with precision.

Here the chain combines TRBV4-2 and TRBJ2-1; the D gene cannot be resolved reliably. The sequencing sample was made of CD4+ T cells sorted from blood. The sequence was obtained from a woman between 18 and 30 years old in good health. The CDR3 loop reads CASSQEMARNEQFF. The nucleotide sequence is given as TGTGCCAGCAGCCAAGAAATGGCGAGGAATGAGCAGTTCTTC.